This T cell receptor beta chain was retrieved from a study of blood T cell repertoires in COVID-19 (dated by TCRdb to the early 2020s). Context from the whole study: The collaborator samples originated in the United States, Italy and Spain and spanned the acute and convalescent phases of COVID-19. Samples were obtained from the ongoing ImmuneRACE study (first 160 participants) and from 950 to 1,500 subjects provided by 6 global collaborators. Where HLA class I and class II types were available, the types were taken from metadata supplied by the sample provider, not from assay-based typing. The dataset comprised deeply sampled blood TCRbeta repertoires from subjects exposed to, actively infected with, or recovered from COVID-19. Sample metadata almost always included a de-identified subject ID, COVID-19 status, age in years and sex. The material from the prospective study consisted of cDNA or gDNA derived from T cells, B-cell-depleted T cells, or PBMCs. A freely available public database, intended as a resource for researchers studying the immune response to SARS-CoV-2, is where the repertoires were released. The paper as a whole reports these results and caveats: The amount of clinical and demographic metadata varied by source and participant and was provided uncurated.

The CDR3 covers 18 residues, taking in both the cysteine and the phenylalanine. Kept here is only the CDR3 DNA, which spans 54 bases and is read in frame from base 1. CDR1 and CDR2 were assigned from the germline V gene as SGDLS and YYNGEE. The junction shows trimming of 0 bases on V and 10 bases on J, and the gene matches do not reach 16 bases of it. In Seattle, one collaborating source enrolled patients while the infection was active and tracked those patients longitudinally over the course of disease. Whole blood was collected in K2EDTA tubes by collaborating institutions according to the institutions' own protocols. For TCRbeta analysis, collaborators shipped samples in one of three forms: frozen whole blood, isolated PBMCs, or DNA extracted from either of those sample types. TCRbeta CDR3 regions were amplified from genomic DNA using the immunoSEQ Assay, a bias-controlled multiplex PCR. Concerning the study's data processing: Within the assay, amplification of reference gene primers was used to estimate how many nucleated cells each sample contained. Sequence reads were collapsed and filtered to measure the absolute abundance of every unique TCRbeta CDR3 rearrangement. For each sample, productive Simpson clonality was calculated as the square root of Simpson's diversity index across productive rearrangements. TCRdb mirrors the immuneACCESS table, restricted to in-frame sequences. Some clones are absent from its copies; in checked studies, under half trace to an unresolved V gene, and the reason for the others is unknown. V and J calls and clone size follow that table, whereas D and trimming were derived from the DNA. Across this sample there are over 150,000 clones, with approximately 80% seen only once. The top ten clones comprise roughly an eighth of the sample.

In its sample, this clone was seen a few times. Which antigen it targets is not known. No much larger clone is present one base from it, and per-base qualities are unavailable. The sample taken for sequencing was peripheral blood. The sequence joins TRBV9 to TRBJ2-1; 10 of the junction bases match TRBD2. The sequence was obtained from an elderly woman with COVID-19, enrolled during active disease. The CDR3 loop reads CASSVESGKRGGQNEQFF. The nucleotide sequence reads TGTGCCAGCAGCGTAGAGAGCGGCAAGCGGGGGGGCCAGAACGAGCAGTTCTTC. With all but the CDR3 taken from the reference TRBV9 and TRBJ2-1 genes, the full variable domain is: DSGVTQTPKHLITATGQRVTLRCSPRSGDLSVYWYQQSLDQGLQFLIQYYNGEERAKGNILERFSAQQFPDLHSELNLSSLELGDSALYFCASSVESGKRGGQNEQFFGPGTRLTVL.